This note documents a single TCR beta chain sequence. The data are from a study of blood T cell repertoires in COVID-19. Whole-study context: Researchers got acute and convalescent COVID-19 samples from the United States, Italy and Spain. T cells, B-cell-depleted T cells, or PBMCs provided the cDNA or gDNA that served as material.

In the original processing: The authors estimated nucleated cell counts from reference gene primer amplification. This table comes from immunoSEQ multiplex PCR, and its TCRdb copy is limited to in-frame clones, with some not included. V and J calls and clone size come straight from that table; D and trimming were deduced from the DNA. The sample consists of around 120,000 clones, 75% to 90% of them appearing once. The CDR3 runs to 14 residues. Trimming took 3 bases from V and 6 from J, leaving 11 bases between them. Germline V gives CDR1 SGHTA, CDR2 FQGNSA. The chain carries TRBV7-2 and TRBJ2-2; maybe TRBD1 (6 bases). The receptor was derived from a man between 65 and 85 years old with acute or convalescent COVID-19. Sequencing input: peripheral blood. The CDR3 loop reads CASSFTTGPGELFF. Here the CDR3 DNA reads TGTGCCAGCAGCTTTACCACAGGGCCCGGGGAGCTGTTTTTT.